This T cell receptor beta chain was identified in a study of technical replicates of blood from a handful of donors. Only in-frame clones appear in the TCRdb table, and some are missing; sequencing was by immunoSEQ multiplex PCR. The sample shows more than 75,000 clones, 96% of them seen only once. The CDR3 consists of 15 residues. Germline V gives CDR1 SGDLS, CDR2 YYNGEE. V trimming: 2 bases; J trimming: 7 bases; junction bases outside the gene matches: 8. Sequences were obtained from T cells isolated from PBMCs. The chain joins TRBV9 to TRBJ2-1, with 8 bases that match TRBD2. This clonotype was obtained from a human donor in good health. The CDR3 region has the DNA TGTGCCAGCAGCGTCCCAGGGACTAGTAATAATGAGCAGTTCTTC. Protein: CASSVPGTSNNEQFF.